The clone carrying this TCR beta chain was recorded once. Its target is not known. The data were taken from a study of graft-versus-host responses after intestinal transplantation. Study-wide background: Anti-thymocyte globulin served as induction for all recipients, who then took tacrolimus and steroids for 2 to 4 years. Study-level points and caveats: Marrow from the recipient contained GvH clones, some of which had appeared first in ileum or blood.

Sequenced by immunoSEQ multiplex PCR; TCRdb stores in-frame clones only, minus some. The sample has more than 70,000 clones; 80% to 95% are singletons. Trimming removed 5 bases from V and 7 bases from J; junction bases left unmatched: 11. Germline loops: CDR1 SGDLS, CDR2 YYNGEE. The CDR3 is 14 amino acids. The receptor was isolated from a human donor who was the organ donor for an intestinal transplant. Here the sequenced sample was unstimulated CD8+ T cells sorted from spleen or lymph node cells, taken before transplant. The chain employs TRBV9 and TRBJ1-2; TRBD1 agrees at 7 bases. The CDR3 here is CASRDYRGPFGYTF. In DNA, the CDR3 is TGTGCCAGCAGGGACTACAGGGGTCCCTTTGGCTACACCTTC.